This record looks at one TCR beta chain sequence and its context. This clonotype has only a few counts. Its cognate antigen has yet to be identified. Base quality data are lacking; no much larger clone is found one base away. The germline V gene (reference sequence) gives CDR1 as DFQATT and CDR2 as SNEGSKA. V was cut back by 0 bases and J by 7 bases, leaving a gap of 19 bases between them. Taken from cysteine to phenylalanine, the CDR3 has 15 residues. Only CDR3 DNA is held: 45 bases, read in frame from base 1. Sample treatment or condition, as interpreted from the label and publication: approximately 10-day PBMC culture with coronavirus spike peptide pools or control peptides (ViraFEST assay). CD4+ T cells from unexposed donors were collected before the COVID-19 pandemic (2011-2018). The ViraFEST assay was used in the study, in which antigen-specific T cells were expanded with peptide pools and expanded clonotypes were subsequently identified by TCR sequencing. About 1.8 million PBMCs per well were cultured in IMDM with about 5% human AB serum and approximately 9.8 IU/ml IL-2, plus 10 ug/ml peptide pools. Half of the culture medium was replaced with fresh IL-2-containing medium on days 3 and 7. Once the cells had been in culture for over 9 days, the EasySep CD4+ T cell isolation kit was used to isolate CD4+ T cells by negative selection. As far as cell numbers permitted, CD4+ T cells from unexposed donors were tested for reactivity against SARS-CoV-2 S and N as well as four spike pools from common cold coronaviruses. Ficoll-Paque Plus gradient centrifugation was used to isolate PBMCs from whole blood, and the isolated PBMCs were then either used fresh or cryopreserved at -140C. In general, triplicate wells were set up for every culture condition. Leukapheresis product for the unexposed donors was purchased commercially.

The sample belongs to a study of vaccination and CD4 T cells after COVID-19 (dated by TCRdb to between 2020 and 2023). Describing the broader study: The convalescent cohort included six males and four females, with two Hispanic individuals, seven Caucasians, two Asians and one multiracial person. Post-vaccine blood samples were obtained a median of approximately 70 days after the second vaccine dose, with a range of about 12 to 241 days. Participants got two doses of the Pfizer-BioNTech BNT162b2 vaccine (n=8) or two doses of the Moderna mRNA-1273 vaccine (n=2). Control cultures received a CEFX viral epitope pool as the positive control, an HIV-1 Nef peptide pool as the negative control, or no peptide. In an earlier paper using these donors, memory CD4+ T cell crossreactivity between SARS-CoV-2 and common cold coronavirus spike proteins was assessed at the TCR clonotype level. The spike-specific CD4+ TCR repertoire was compared before and after mRNA vaccination in 10 to 11 COVID-19 convalescent patients and several infection-naive healthy vaccine recipients. The cultures were stimulated with overlapping spike peptide pools from SARS-CoV-2 and from the common cold coronaviruses HCoV-NL63, HCoV-OC43 and HCoV-229E. Post-COVID blood samples from convalescent patients were collected a median of 101 days after diagnosis, with a range of about 35 to 180 days.

Receptors were amplified or captured by PCR. At the Johns Hopkins FTIC core, DNA from the cultured CD4+ T cells underwent TCR sequencing with the Oncomine TCR Beta short-read assay. The QIAamp micro DNA kit was used to extract genomic DNA from the cultured CD4+ T cells. Oncomine TCR Beta libraries from cultured CD4+ T cells were pooled with unique dual indexes and sequenced on an Illumina iSeq 100. In the source study's methods: Non-productive sequences were removed, and CDR3s not starting with C, not ending with F or W, or shorter than 7 amino acids were discarded. Antigen-specific clonotypes were identified using the MANAFEST web application through comparison of peptide-stimulated wells with reference and other culture wells. For a clone to be called positive, the clone needed an FDR below 0.05, an odds ratio above 5, and a productive frequency above 0.1% in at least two of three replicate wells. A clonotype counted as cross-reactive if it showed significant expansion both in the SARS-CoV-2 spike wells and in at least one common cold coronavirus spike condition. Using R version 3.6.1, CDR3 homology was evaluated through Levenshtein distances (stringdist) along with unrooted phylogenetic trees (ape). The public sequencing data were trimmed at Q25 with fastp and processed into clonotypes with MiXCR by TCRdb, which kept only in-frame beta chains. Rows merge per CDR3 protein into single entries with the most common DNA and genes. TCRdb, rather than the study authors, made the V and J calls. The sample contains 2,500 to 3,500 distinct CDR3 sequences, 30% to 40% of them found a single time. The top ten constitute 55% to 70% of the sample.

What the research found in general, with its limitations: In convalescent patients, nearly all vaccine-specific clones (304 of 307) were found to be mono-reactive for SARS-CoV-2 spike rather than cross-reactive with common cold coronaviruses. Relatively few convalescent patients were included in the study, and early timepoints after natural infection were not analyzed. Among the post-vaccine SARS-CoV-2-reactive clones in convalescent patients, a median approximately 90% showed up only after vaccination, which suggests vaccine-specific priming. An increase in the median number of SARS-CoV-2-reactive clonotypes from more than 20 after infection to 38 after vaccination was observed, but the change was not found to be significant.

The sequence came from a human donor in good health. The sequencing sample was made of CD4+ T cells from blood, cultured in vitro. The chain links TRBV20-1 with TRBJ2-7; the D assignment is uncertain and may be TRBD1 or TRBD2, with 5 bases supporting each. DNA sequence: TGCAGTGCTAGAGATCTCGGGACCGCAGCGGCGGAGCAGTACTTC. It translates to CSARDLGTAAAEQYF.